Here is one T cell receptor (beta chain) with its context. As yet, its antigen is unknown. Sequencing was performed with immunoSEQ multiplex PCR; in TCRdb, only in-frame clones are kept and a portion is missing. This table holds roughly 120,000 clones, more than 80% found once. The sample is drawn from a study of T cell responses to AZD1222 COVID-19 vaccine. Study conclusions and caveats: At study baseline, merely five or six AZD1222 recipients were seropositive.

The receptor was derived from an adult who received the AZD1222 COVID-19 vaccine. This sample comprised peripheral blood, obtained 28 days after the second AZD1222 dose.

The CDR3 here is CASSPIVGRGRNQPQHF. The CDR3 DNA sequence: TGTGCCAGCAGTCCAATAGTGGGTAGAGGACGGAATCAGCCCCAGCATTTT. This chain uses TRBV28 with TRBJ1-5, with unresolved D. The germline V and J ends were trimmed by 5 bases and 4 bases, with 21 bases remaining between them. CDR1 is MDHEN and CDR2 is SYDVKM in the germline V gene. The CDR3 has 17 residues.